Listed below are T cell receptor beta chains from one sample, sequenced in a study of OX40 agonist ivuxolimab in advanced cancers. Assay used: immunoSEQ multiplex PCR; TCRdb lists only in-frame clones, some missing. This table has 85,000 to 120,000 clones, approximately 90% appearing once. This sample comprised CD4+ or CD8+ T cells sorted from blood, obtained in a trial of the OX40 agonist ivuxolimab. These TCRs come from an adult with an advanced solid tumor such as melanoma, head and neck, liver or kidney cancer. Each CDR3 is given with its conserved first and last residue. A D gene is named only where the DNA matches it firmly. Not every row has a clone size; where given, it reads once, few, many or a size class.

D gene: NA; J gene: TRBJ1-4; V gene: TRBV7-2; clone size: NA; CDR3 length: 15; CDR3 protein: CASSRSGHVDEKLFF; CDR3 DNA: TGTGCCAGCAGCCGTTCCGGACACGTGGATGAAAAACTGTTTTTT
D gene: TRBD1; J gene: TRBJ2-7; V gene: TRBV7-8; clone size: NA; CDR3 length: 12; CDR3 protein: CASSDRGRGQYF; CDR3 DNA: TGTGCCAGCAGTGACAGGGGGCGAGGGCAGTACTTC
D gene: NA; J gene: TRBJ2-3; V gene: TRBV5-4; clone size: NA; CDR3 length: 15; CDR3 protein: CASSFGGIGTDTQYF; CDR3 DNA: TGTGCCAGCAGCTTTGGGGGTATCGGCACAGATACGCAGTATTTT
D gene: TRBD1; J gene: TRBJ2-7; V gene: TRBV7-2; clone size: NA; CDR3 length: 15; CDR3 protein: CASSPSGQGLYEQYF; CDR3 DNA: TGTGCCAGCAGTCCATCGGGACAGGGACTCTACGAGCAGTACTTC
D gene: TRBD1; J gene: TRBJ1-5; V gene: TRBV9; clone size: NA; CDR3 length: 14; CDR3 protein: CASSSGGDSQPQHF; CDR3 DNA: TGTGCCAGCAGCTCAGGGGGCGATAGTCAGCCCCAGCATTTT
D gene: NA; J gene: TRBJ1-2; V gene: TRBV11-2; clone size: NA; CDR3 length: 13; CDR3 protein: CASSPGTSYGYTF; CDR3 DNA: TGTGCCAGCAGCCCCGGGACAAGCTATGGCTACACCTTC
D gene: NA; J gene: TRBJ2-1; V gene: TRBV2; clone size: NA; CDR3 length: 16; CDR3 protein: CASSEVRAPSYNEQFF; CDR3 DNA: TGTGCCAGCAGTGAAGTGAGAGCCCCCTCCTACAATGAGCAGTTCTTC
D gene: TRBD2; J gene: TRBJ2-1; V gene: TRBV4-3; clone size: NA; CDR3 length: 15; CDR3 protein: CASSPFSGGDNEQFF; CDR3 DNA: TGCGCCAGCAGCCCCTTTAGCGGGGGGGACAATGAGCAGTTCTTC
D gene: NA; J gene: TRBJ2-5; V gene: TRBV4-3; clone size: NA; CDR3 length: 15; CDR3 protein: CASSQEWYPGETQYF; CDR3 DNA: TGCGCCAGCAGCCAAGAGTGGTACCCGGGAGAGACCCAGTACTTC
D gene: NA; J gene: TRBJ1-1; V gene: TRBV11-2; clone size: few; CDR3 length: 14; CDR3 protein: CASSVQGWDTEAFF; CDR3 DNA: TGTGCCAGCAGCGTACAGGGCTGGGACACTGAAGCTTTCTTT
D gene: TRBD1; J gene: TRBJ2-3; V gene: TRBV10-3; clone size: NA; CDR3 length: 13; CDR3 protein: CAINRGQADTQYF; CDR3 DNA: TGTGCCATCAACAGGGGGCAAGCAGATACGCAGTATTTT
D gene: TRBD2; J gene: TRBJ2-2; V gene: TRBV4-1; clone size: once; CDR3 length: 16; CDR3 protein: CASSQDAGLTTGELFF; CDR3 DNA: TGCGCCAGCAGCCAAGATGCGGGACTAACCACCGGGGAGCTGTTTTTT
D gene: TRBD2; J gene: TRBJ2-5; V gene: TRBV28; clone size: NA; CDR3 length: 14; CDR3 protein: CASSASGSQETQYF; CDR3 DNA: TGTGCCAGCAGTGCTAGCGGATCCCAAGAGACCCAGTACTTC
D gene: NA; J gene: TRBJ2-5; V gene: TRBV30; clone size: NA; CDR3 length: 15; CDR3 protein: CAWSVLAGPQETQYF; CDR3 DNA: TGTGCCTGGAGTGTACTGGCGGGGCCTCAAGAGACCCAGTACTTC
D gene: NA; J gene: TRBJ1-3; V gene: TRBV6-5; clone size: NA; CDR3 length: 13; CDR3 protein: CASTPLSGNTIYF; CDR3 DNA: TGTGCCAGCACTCCATTATCTGGAAACACCATATATTTT
D gene: NA; J gene: TRBJ2-2; V gene: TRBV9; clone size: NA; CDR3 length: 16; CDR3 protein: CASSVATGGDTGELFF; CDR3 DNA: TGTGCCAGCAGCGTAGCTACAGGTGGGGACACCGGGGAGCTGTTTTTT
D gene: NA; J gene: TRBJ1-2; V gene: TRBV2; clone size: NA; CDR3 length: 14; CDR3 protein: CASSEVREGGGYTF; CDR3 DNA: TGTGCCAGCAGTGAAGTCAGGGAAGGGGGTGGCTACACCTTC
D gene: TRBD1; J gene: TRBJ1-3; V gene: TRBV30; clone size: NA; CDR3 length: 16; CDR3 protein: CAWSQTGALSGNTIYF; CDR3 DNA: TGTGCCTGGAGTCAGACAGGGGCCCTCTCTGGAAACACCATATATTTT
D gene: NA; J gene: TRBJ1-2; V gene: TRBV18; clone size: NA; CDR3 length: 15; CDR3 protein: CASSTPTASNYGYTF; CDR3 DNA: TGTGCCAGCTCAACGCCGACTGCCTCTAACTATGGCTACACCTTC
D gene: TRBD1; J gene: TRBJ2-2; V gene: TRBV7-2; clone size: NA; CDR3 length: 15; CDR3 protein: CASSLRTGVAGELFF; CDR3 DNA: TGTGCCAGCAGCCTACGTACAGGGGTAGCTGGGGAGCTGTTTTTT
D gene: NA; J gene: TRBJ2-7; V gene: TRBV6-1; clone size: NA; CDR3 length: 16; CDR3 protein: CASSKAGGTSSPEQYF; CDR3 DNA: TGTGCCAGCAGTAAAGCCGGGGGAACCTCCTCCCCCGAGCAGTACTTC
D gene: NA; J gene: TRBJ2-2; V gene: TRBV6-4; clone size: NA; CDR3 length: 14; CDR3 protein: CASSEQVANGELFF; CDR3 DNA: TGTGCCAGCAGTGAACAGGTGGCAAACGGGGAGCTGTTTTTT
D gene: TRBD1; J gene: TRBJ2-7; V gene: TRBV28; clone size: NA; CDR3 length: 15; CDR3 protein: CASSNPGGVSYEQYF; CDR3 DNA: TGTGCCAGCAGCAACCCAGGGGGTGTTTCCTACGAGCAGTACTTC
D gene: NA; J gene: TRBJ2-1; V gene: TRBV19; clone size: NA; CDR3 length: 15; CDR3 protein: CASNLVGPHRDEQFF; CDR3 DNA: TGTGCCAGTAATCTCGTAGGCCCACATAGGGATGAGCAGTTCTTC
D gene: NA; J gene: TRBJ1-5; V gene: TRBV6-1; clone size: NA; CDR3 length: 15; CDR3 protein: CASSPHGVGNQPQHF; CDR3 DNA: TGTGCCAGCAGCCCGCATGGGGTGGGGAATCAGCCCCAGCATTTT
D gene: NA; J gene: TRBJ2-7; V gene: TRBV30; clone size: NA; CDR3 length: 14; CDR3 protein: CAWSVGGPSYEQYF; CDR3 DNA: TGTGCCTGGAGTGTAGGGGGACCCTCCTACGAGCAGTACTTC
D gene: TRBD1; J gene: TRBJ1-2; V gene: TRBV5-5; clone size: NA; CDR3 length: 14; CDR3 protein: CASSSGQASGGYTF; CDR3 DNA: TGTGCCAGCAGCTCCGGACAGGCAAGTGGTGGCTACACCTTC
D gene: NA; J gene: TRBJ2-5; V gene: TRBV28; clone size: NA; CDR3 length: 14; CDR3 protein: CASSFIRREETQYF; CDR3 DNA: TGTGCCAGCAGTTTCATCCGCCGGGAAGAGACCCAGTACTTC
D gene: TRBD1; J gene: TRBJ2-2; V gene: TRBV12-5; clone size: NA; CDR3 length: 17; CDR3 protein: CASGLGPGQTNTGELFF; CDR3 DNA: TGTGCTAGTGGTTTGGGACCGGGACAGACGAACACCGGGGAGCTGTTTTTT
D gene: NA; J gene: TRBJ1-2; V gene: TRBV6-5; clone size: NA; CDR3 length: 15; CDR3 protein: CASSYSTGGTKGYTF; CDR3 DNA: TGTGCCAGCAGTTACTCGACGGGCGGAACCAAGGGCTACACCTTC
D gene: TRBD1; J gene: TRBJ1-5; V gene: TRBV4-2; clone size: NA; CDR3 length: 15; CDR3 protein: CASSQMDRGYQPQHF; CDR3 DNA: TGTGCCAGCAGCCAAATGGACAGGGGATATCAGCCCCAGCATTTT
D gene: NA; J gene: TRBJ1-2; V gene: TRBV30; clone size: NA; CDR3 length: 13; CDR3 protein: CAWRGTGGYGYTF; CDR3 DNA: TGTGCCTGGAGAGGGACGGGAGGCTATGGCTACACCTTC
D gene: TRBD2; J gene: TRBJ2-2; V gene: TRBV29-1; clone size: NA; CDR3 length: 14; CDR3 protein: CSAHLAGGTGELFF; CDR3 DNA: TGCAGCGCTCATCTAGCGGGGGGAACCGGGGAGCTGTTTTTT
D gene: NA; J gene: TRBJ2-3; V gene: TRBV19; clone size: NA; CDR3 length: 16; CDR3 protein: CASSPQGQGTTDTQYF; CDR3 DNA: TGTGCCAGTAGTCCTCAGGGGCAGGGAACCACAGATACGCAGTATTTT
D gene: TRBD2; J gene: TRBJ2-7; V gene: TRBV5-6; clone size: NA; CDR3 length: 16; CDR3 protein: CASSFVRAGGSYEQYF; CDR3 DNA: TGTGCCAGCAGCTTTGTTCGAGCGGGGGGTTCCTACGAGCAGTACTTC
D gene: TRBD2; J gene: TRBJ2-7; V gene: TRBV11-2; clone size: NA; CDR3 length: 15; CDR3 protein: CASSASPSGGTEQYF; CDR3 DNA: TGTGCCAGCAGCGCCTCCCCTAGCGGGGGTACCGAGCAGTACTTC
D gene: NA; J gene: TRBJ1-4; V gene: TRBV10-2; clone size: once; CDR3 length: 15; CDR3 protein: CASSGRGGVDEKLFF; CDR3 DNA: TGCGCCAGCAGTGGGAGGGGCGGAGTCGATGAAAAACTGTTTTTT
D gene: TRBD1; J gene: TRBJ2-5; V gene: TRBV19; clone size: NA; CDR3 length: 13; CDR3 protein: CASAQGRVETQYF; CDR3 DNA: TGTGCCAGCGCACAGGGGAGAGTAGAGACCCAGTACTTC
D gene: TRBD2; J gene: TRBJ2-3; V gene: TRBV12-5; clone size: NA; CDR3 length: 15; CDR3 protein: CASALGLAGTDTQYF; CDR3 DNA: TGTGCTAGTGCTCTAGGACTAGCGGGCACAGATACGCAGTATTTT
D gene: NA; J gene: TRBJ2-5; V gene: TRBV14; clone size: NA; CDR3 length: 15; CDR3 protein: CASSQGGWMEETQYF; CDR3 DNA: TGTGCCAGCAGCCAAGGGGGATGGATGGAAGAAACCCAGTACTTC
D gene: NA; J gene: TRBJ2-1; V gene: TRBV6-4; clone size: NA; CDR3 length: 16; CDR3 protein: CASSEIWQNGYNEQFF; CDR3 DNA: TGTGCCAGCAGTGAAATTTGGCAGAACGGGTACAATGAGCAGTTCTTC
D gene: NA; J gene: TRBJ2-1; V gene: TRBV7-2; clone size: NA; CDR3 length: 15; CDR3 protein: CASSLVAGDYNEQFF; CDR3 DNA: TGTGCCAGCAGCTTAGTCGCAGGGGATTACAATGAGCAGTTCTTC
D gene: NA; J gene: TRBJ2-7; V gene: TRBV30; clone size: NA; CDR3 length: 13; CDR3 protein: CAWSRQVGDEQYF; CDR3 DNA: TGTGCCTGGAGTAGGCAGGTGGGAGACGAGCAGTACTTC
D gene: NA; J gene: TRBJ1-2; V gene: TRBV28; clone size: NA; CDR3 length: 13; CDR3 protein: CASSGLPNYGYTF; CDR3 DNA: TGTGCCAGCTCCGGACTTCCGAACTATGGCTACACCTTC
D gene: NA; J gene: TRBJ2-1; V gene: TRBV10-1; clone size: NA; CDR3 length: 13; CDR3 protein: CATSRGYYNEQFF; CDR3 DNA: TGCGCCACCAGCAGAGGTTACTACAATGAGCAGTTCTTC
D gene: NA; J gene: TRBJ1-1; V gene: TRBV5-1; clone size: once; CDR3 length: 16; CDR3 protein: CASSLGTAPMNTEAFF; CDR3 DNA: TGCGCCAGCAGCTTGGGTACAGCACCCATGAACACTGAAGCTTTCTTT
D gene: NA; J gene: TRBJ1-2; V gene: TRBV6-1; clone size: NA; CDR3 length: 15; CDR3 protein: CASIALTGLNYGYTF; CDR3 DNA: TGTGCCAGCATCGCCTTAACAGGGTTGAACTATGGCTACACCTTC
D gene: TRBD1; J gene: TRBJ2-7; V gene: TRBV28; clone size: few; CDR3 length: 14; CDR3 protein: CASSSEDRGYEQYF; CDR3 DNA: TGTGCCAGCAGTTCGGAGGACAGGGGTTACGAGCAGTACTTC
D gene: NA; J gene: TRBJ1-5; V gene: TRBV18; clone size: NA; CDR3 length: 14; CDR3 protein: CASSRSKGNQPQHF; CDR3 DNA: TGTGCCAGCTCAAGGTCGAAGGGCAATCAGCCCCAGCATTTT
D gene: TRBD1; J gene: TRBJ2-3; V gene: TRBV30; clone size: NA; CDR3 length: 15; CDR3 protein: CAWSPMTGVWDTQYF; CDR3 DNA: TGTGCCTGGAGCCCCATGACAGGGGTTTGGGATACGCAGTATTTT
D gene: NA; J gene: TRBJ1-1; V gene: TRBV7-2; clone size: once; CDR3 length: 15; CDR3 protein: CASSLKTGAHTEAFF; CDR3 DNA: TGTGCCAGCAGCTTAAAGACAGGAGCGCACACTGAAGCTTTCTTT
D gene: TRBD1; J gene: TRBJ2-2; V gene: TRBV4-1; clone size: few; CDR3 length: 18; CDR3 protein: CASSHRGQTGGNTGELFF; CDR3 DNA: TGCGCCAGCAGCCACAGAGGACAGACAGGGGGTAACACCGGGGAGCTGTTTTTT
D gene: NA; J gene: TRBJ2-3; V gene: TRBV4-3; clone size: NA; CDR3 length: 14; CDR3 protein: CASSQDAGTDTQYF; CDR3 DNA: TGCGCCAGCAGCCAAGATGCAGGGACAGATACGCAGTATTTT
D gene: TRBD1; J gene: TRBJ1-5; V gene: TRBV7-2; clone size: NA; CDR3 length: 16; CDR3 protein: CASSLEAGGSNQPQHF; CDR3 DNA: TGTGCCAGCAGCTTAGAGGCAGGGGGTAGCAATCAGCCCCAGCATTTT
D gene: NA; J gene: TRBJ1-1; V gene: TRBV6-5; clone size: NA; CDR3 length: 13; CDR3 protein: CASNSGRVTEAFF; CDR3 DNA: TGTGCCAGCAACTCCGGTCGGGTGACTGAAGCTTTCTTT
D gene: NA; J gene: TRBJ1-4; V gene: TRBV27; clone size: NA; CDR3 length: 14; CDR3 protein: CASSLAGLGEKLFF; CDR3 DNA: TGTGCCAGCAGTTTGGCAGGCTTAGGTGAAAAACTGTTTTTT
D gene: NA; J gene: TRBJ1-2; V gene: TRBV5-1; clone size: NA; CDR3 length: 14; CDR3 protein: CASSQPGSLHGYTF; CDR3 DNA: TGCGCCAGCAGCCAACCAGGAAGTTTGCATGGCTACACCTTC
D gene: NA; J gene: TRBJ1-5; V gene: TRBV6-6; clone size: NA; CDR3 length: 15; CDR3 protein: CASSYSRALHQPQHF; CDR3 DNA: TGTGCCAGCAGTTACTCGCGGGCCCTCCATCAGCCCCAGCATTTT
D gene: TRBD2; J gene: TRBJ2-1; V gene: TRBV30; clone size: once; CDR3 length: 16; CDR3 protein: CAWTLGRTSGGSGQFF; CDR3 DNA: TGTGCCTGGACCCTCGGTAGGACTAGCGGGGGGTCGGGGCAGTTCTTC
D gene: TRBD1; J gene: TRBJ1-1; V gene: TRBV4-1; clone size: once; CDR3 length: 19; CDR3 protein: CASSQALPAMTGGFTEAFF; CDR3 DNA: TGCGCCAGCAGCCAAGCTCTCCCCGCAATGACAGGGGGGTTTACTGAAGCTTTCTTT